This record covers a single T cell receptor (beta chain). Its specificity is not known. This entry is derived from a study of cytomegalovirus exposure and HLA in healthy donors. Each of the donors was a healthy bone marrow donor. CDR3 size: 15 residues. Germline CDR1 SGHRS, CDR2 YFSETQ. V gave up 0 bases and J gave up 1 base, with 10 bases separating them. The PCR used 60 Vbeta and 13 Jbeta primers. Only in-frame clones appear in the TCRdb table, and some are missing; sequencing was by immunoSEQ multiplex PCR. The repertoire has around 150,000 clones, roughly 80% of them found once; the top ten carry over 2%. Study-wide results and limits: Reported findings show TCR beta sequences accurately forecast HLA-A and HLA-B alleles in most subjects. Researchers left out some V segments, among them TRBV6-2 and TRBV6-3, as indistinguishable.

The source material was PBMCs. This TCR was sampled from a female donor in good health and CMV-seronegative. The rearrangement links TRBV5-1 to TRBJ2-5, with TRBD2 as a possible D gene (6 bases). The CDR3 bases are TGCGCCAGCAGCTTGGGTGGAGGGAGCCAAGAGACCCAGTACTTC. Translation gives CASSLGGGSQETQYF.